The clone carrying this TCR beta chain was counted once. This CDR3 has 16 amino acids. Trimming took off 2 bases at V and 0 bases at J, with 11 bases between the two ends. The germline gives CDR1 LGHNA, CDR2 YNFKEQ. This record comes from a study of blood T cell repertoires in COVID-19. Sequenced by immunoSEQ multiplex PCR; TCRdb stores in-frame clones only, minus some. The table includes about 290,000 clones, approximately 89% detected once. The TCR was taken from a woman in her twenties or thirties with COVID-19, enrolled during active disease. The specimen was peripheral blood. The genes are TRBV4-2 and TRBJ2-4; weak D call: TRBD2 (5 bases). The chain's CDR3 is CASSQMTTLAKNIQYF. For the CDR3, the DNA is TGTGCCAGCAGCCAAATGACTACCTTAGCCAAAAACATTCAGTACTTC.